A selection of T cell receptor beta chains follows, all from one sample in a study of OX40 agonist ivuxolimab in advanced cancers. Assay: immunoSEQ multiplex PCR; the TCRdb copy retains only in-frame clones and omits some. Among about 82,000 clones, 85% to 90% were seen once, and the ten largest hold about 0.76%. The sequencing used CD4+ or CD8+ T cells sorted from blood, collected in a trial of the OX40 agonist ivuxolimab. Receptors originate from an adult with an advanced solid tumor such as melanoma, head and neck, liver or kidney cancer. The CDR3 runs from the conserved cysteine through the conserved F or W. Fields, in order: D gene, clone size, J gene, V gene, CDR3 DNA, CDR3 protein. A D gene is named only where the DNA matches it firmly. Rows may omit the clone size; those that give it use once, few, many or a size class.

d_call: -
clone_size: -
j_call: TRBJ2-1
v_call: TRBV6-4
cdr3_nt: TGTGCCACCCGGGGGCTAGGGGGCGATGAGCAGTTCTTC
cdr3_aa: CATRGLGGDEQFF

d_call: -
clone_size: -
j_call: TRBJ2-1
v_call: TRBV19
cdr3_nt: TGTGCCAGTAGACAGCCTTCACGGAGCTATGAGCAGTTCTTC
cdr3_aa: CASRQPSRSYEQFF

d_call: -
clone_size: once
j_call: TRBJ1-1
v_call: TRBV5-1
cdr3_nt: TGCGCCAGCAGCTTACGGGGAATGAACACTGAAGCTTTCTTT
cdr3_aa: CASSLRGMNTEAFF

d_call: TRBD1
clone_size: -
j_call: TRBJ1-5
v_call: TRBV2
cdr3_nt: TGTGCCAGCAGGGACTTCGGACAGGTCTCGAATCAGCCCCAGCATTTT
cdr3_aa: CASRDFGQVSNQPQHF

d_call: TRBD2
clone_size: -
j_call: TRBJ2-3
v_call: TRBV7-3
cdr3_nt: TGTGCCAGCAGCTTAAGGCCTAGCGGGACTGGAGATACGCAGTATTTT
cdr3_aa: CASSLRPSGTGDTQYF

d_call: TRBD1
clone_size: -
j_call: TRBJ1-5
v_call: TRBV12-5
cdr3_nt: TGTGCTAGTGGCCAGAAGGACAGGGCGGAGACTCAGCCCCAGCATTTT
cdr3_aa: CASGQKDRAETQPQHF

d_call: TRBD2
clone_size: -
j_call: TRBJ2-2
v_call: TRBV6-5
cdr3_nt: TGTGCCAGCGAGGGACTATATAACACCGGGGAGCTGTTTTTT
cdr3_aa: CASEGLYNTGELFF

d_call: -
clone_size: once
j_call: TRBJ2-3
v_call: TRBV28
cdr3_nt: TGTGCCAGTTCCGTCCTAGGGATAAGCGATACGCAGTATTTT
cdr3_aa: CASSVLGISDTQYF

d_call: TRBD2
clone_size: few
j_call: TRBJ2-3
v_call: TRBV5-1
cdr3_nt: TGCGCCAGCAGCGGCGGGAGGCCGGGCACAGATACGCAGTATTTT
cdr3_aa: CASSGGRPGTDTQYF

d_call: -
clone_size: -
j_call: TRBJ2-2
v_call: TRBV6-6
cdr3_nt: TGTGCCAGCAGTTACTTAGGGTGGTATGACACCGGGGAGCTGTTTTTT
cdr3_aa: CASSYLGWYDTGELFF

d_call: TRBD1
clone_size: -
j_call: TRBJ2-4
v_call: TRBV6-4
cdr3_nt: TGTGCCAGCAGTGAATCAGGGGGCAGTAACATTCAGTACTTC
cdr3_aa: CASSESGGSNIQYF

d_call: TRBD2
clone_size: -
j_call: TRBJ2-1
v_call: TRBV14
cdr3_nt: TGTGCCAGCAGCCAAGCTAGCGGGAGTTGGAATGAGCAGTTCTTC
cdr3_aa: CASSQASGSWNEQFF

d_call: TRBD2
clone_size: -
j_call: TRBJ2-7
v_call: TRBV2
cdr3_nt: TGTGCCAGCAGTGAGGGGATAGCGGGGGCTTACGAGCAGTACTTC
cdr3_aa: CASSEGIAGAYEQYF

d_call: -
clone_size: -
j_call: TRBJ1-1
v_call: TRBV7-2
cdr3_nt: TGTGCCAGCAGCTTAACAGAAAACACTGAAGCTTTCTTT
cdr3_aa: CASSLTENTEAFF

d_call: -
clone_size: once
j_call: TRBJ2-7
v_call: TRBV4-1
cdr3_nt: TGCGCCAGCAGCCAAGAACAAAACAGACGCTCCTACGAGCAGTACTTC
cdr3_aa: CASSQEQNRRSYEQYF

d_call: -
clone_size: -
j_call: TRBJ1-1
v_call: TRBV11-1
cdr3_nt: TGTGCCAGCAGCCTGGACAGCTCAGTAAGGGAAGCTTTCTTT
cdr3_aa: CASSLDSSVREAFF

d_call: TRBD2
clone_size: -
j_call: TRBJ2-1
v_call: TRBV4-3
cdr3_nt: TGCGCCAGCAGCCAGGGAACTCAGCGGGAGGGCCAGGGGCAGTTCTTC
cdr3_aa: CASSQGTQREGQGQFF

d_call: -
clone_size: once
j_call: TRBJ2-5
v_call: TRBV5-1
cdr3_nt: TGCGCCAGCAGTGCCCGGCGGGAGACCCAGTACTTC
cdr3_aa: CASSARRETQYF

d_call: -
clone_size: -
j_call: TRBJ2-7
v_call: TRBV21-1
cdr3_nt: TGTGCCAGCAGCATGTCGGGACTACCAAACTCCTACGAGCAGTACTTC
cdr3_aa: CASSMSGLPNSYEQYF

d_call: TRBD2
clone_size: -
j_call: TRBJ2-5
v_call: TRBV7-9
cdr3_nt: TGTGCCAGCAGCTTCATACCCGGGAGGGGAGGAGAGACCCAGTACTTC
cdr3_aa: CASSFIPGRGGETQYF

d_call: -
clone_size: -
j_call: TRBJ1-6
v_call: TRBV7-8
cdr3_nt: TGTGCCAGCAGCTTAGAGTGGGCCCTAACATCACCCCTCCACTTT
cdr3_aa: CASSLEWALTSPLHF

d_call: -
clone_size: -
j_call: TRBJ2-2
v_call: TRBV18
cdr3_nt: TGTGCCAGCTCATTTACCGGGGAGCTGTTTTTT
cdr3_aa: CASSFTGELFF

d_call: TRBD2
clone_size: -
j_call: TRBJ2-1
v_call: TRBV6-5
cdr3_nt: TGTGCGGTCCGCTTAAGTGGCGGGAGATCGGGTGAGCAGTTCTTC
cdr3_aa: CAVRLSGGRSGEQFF

d_call: -
clone_size: -
j_call: TRBJ2-3
v_call: TRBV7-9
cdr3_nt: TGTGCCAGCAGCTTAAACCCGGGCAGAGGGAGCACAGATACGCAGTATTTT
cdr3_aa: CASSLNPGRGSTDTQYF

d_call: -
clone_size: -
j_call: TRBJ2-1
v_call: TRBV1
cdr3_nt: TGCACCAGCAGTTTCGGCCAGACTAGCGGGTTAGACTCCTACAATGAGCAGTTCTTC
cdr3_aa: CTSSFGQTSGLDSYNEQFF

d_call: -
clone_size: -
j_call: TRBJ2-7
v_call: TRBV2
cdr3_nt: TGTGCCAGCAGGCCCGCCTCCTACGAGCAGTACTTC
cdr3_aa: CASRPASYEQYF

d_call: -
clone_size: -
j_call: TRBJ1-5
v_call: TRBV18
cdr3_nt: TGTGCCAGCTCACCACAGGGGAATAGCAATCAGCCCCAGCATTTT
cdr3_aa: CASSPQGNSNQPQHF

d_call: -
clone_size: -
j_call: TRBJ2-7
v_call: TRBV5-1
cdr3_nt: TGCGCCAGCACCAACGTGGGTTCCGAGCAGTACTTC
cdr3_aa: CASTNVGSEQYF

d_call: -
clone_size: -
j_call: TRBJ2-7
v_call: TRBV28
cdr3_nt: TGTGCCAGCAGTTTAGGGGGAGGCGCGTACGAGCAGTACTTC
cdr3_aa: CASSLGGGAYEQYF

d_call: TRBD2
clone_size: few
j_call: TRBJ2-1
v_call: TRBV9
cdr3_nt: TGTGCCAGTACTAGCGGGAGTGCCTCCTACAATGAGCAGTTCTTC
cdr3_aa: CASTSGSASYNEQFF

d_call: TRBD2
clone_size: -
j_call: TRBJ2-3
v_call: TRBV19
cdr3_nt: TGTGCCAGTAGGCTAGCGGAAACAGATACGCAGTATTTT
cdr3_aa: CASRLAETDTQYF

d_call: -
clone_size: -
j_call: TRBJ2-1
v_call: TRBV15
cdr3_nt: TGTGCCACCAGCAGGGACCGAAACAATGAGCAGTTCTTC
cdr3_aa: CATSRDRNNEQFF

d_call: -
clone_size: -
j_call: TRBJ2-3
v_call: TRBV19
cdr3_nt: TGTGCCAGTAGAGGCGGGACTAGCACAGATACGCAGTATTTT
cdr3_aa: CASRGGTSTDTQYF

d_call: TRBD1
clone_size: -
j_call: TRBJ1-4
v_call: TRBV9
cdr3_nt: TGTGCCAGCAGCGTAGGGGACAGGGCGGGTGAAAAACTGTTTTTT
cdr3_aa: CASSVGDRAGEKLFF

d_call: -
clone_size: -
j_call: TRBJ2-1
v_call: TRBV7-2
cdr3_nt: TGTGCCAGCAGCTCGGACCCCCTCAATGAGCAGTTCTTC
cdr3_aa: CASSSDPLNEQFF

d_call: -
clone_size: -
j_call: TRBJ2-7
v_call: TRBV21-1
cdr3_nt: TGTGCCAGCAGCAAAGACCCGGGGACCCTCGTCTACGAGCAGTACTTC
cdr3_aa: CASSKDPGTLVYEQYF

d_call: -
clone_size: -
j_call: TRBJ1-1
v_call: TRBV7-9
cdr3_nt: TGTGCCAGCAGCTTAGCGCGGCCGGACGCTGGAGCTTTCTTT
cdr3_aa: CASSLARPDAGAFF

d_call: -
clone_size: -
j_call: TRBJ2-7
v_call: TRBV4-1
cdr3_nt: TGCGCCAGCAGCCAAGAAGGGACAACCCACTCTCTCCCCTACGAGCAGTACTTC
cdr3_aa: CASSQEGTTHSLPYEQYF

d_call: -
clone_size: -
j_call: TRBJ1-4
v_call: TRBV28
cdr3_nt: TGTGCCACCCATAATGAAAAACTGTTTTTT
cdr3_aa: CATHNEKLFF

d_call: -
clone_size: -
j_call: TRBJ2-2
v_call: TRBV6-5
cdr3_nt: TGTGCCAGCACCGTAGCCGGCACCGGGGAGCTGTTTTTT
cdr3_aa: CASTVAGTGELFF

d_call: TRBD1
clone_size: -
j_call: TRBJ2-7
v_call: TRBV11-2
cdr3_nt: TGTGCCAGCAGTTTCTCCGGGACAGAGGCCTACGAGCAGTACTTC
cdr3_aa: CASSFSGTEAYEQYF

d_call: -
clone_size: -
j_call: TRBJ2-3
v_call: TRBV4-3
cdr3_nt: TGCGCCAGGTACGGGAGCCAACAAAGCACAGATACGCAGTATTTT
cdr3_aa: CARYGSQQSTDTQYF

d_call: -
clone_size: -
j_call: TRBJ2-5
v_call: TRBV5-1
cdr3_nt: TGCGCCAGCACGGACAGTTCAGAGACCCAGTACTTC
cdr3_aa: CASTDSSETQYF

d_call: TRBD2
clone_size: -
j_call: TRBJ2-1
v_call: TRBV5-1
cdr3_nt: TGCGCCAGCAGCTTTGGCGGGGGGACTAGCGGGAGGGCAGAGCAGTTCTTC
cdr3_aa: CASSFGGGTSGRAEQFF

d_call: TRBD2
clone_size: -
j_call: TRBJ2-3
v_call: TRBV19
cdr3_nt: TGTGCCAGTAGTATGCCAACTAGCGGGTCCCGCTTTTTT
cdr3_aa: CASSMPTSGSRFF

d_call: -
clone_size: -
j_call: TRBJ2-2
v_call: TRBV5-4
cdr3_nt: TGTGCCAGCAGCTTGGGTGGTGCGAAACATATGAACACCGGGGAGCTGTTTTTT
cdr3_aa: CASSLGGAKHMNTGELFF

d_call: -
clone_size: once
j_call: TRBJ2-3
v_call: TRBV20-1
cdr3_nt: TGCAGTGCTAGAGTGACAGATACGCAGTATTTT
cdr3_aa: CSARVTDTQYF

d_call: -
clone_size: -
j_call: TRBJ2-7
v_call: TRBV29-1
cdr3_nt: TGCAGCGTTGCGGGGACAAACAACTACGAGCAGTACTTC
cdr3_aa: CSVAGTNNYEQYF

d_call: -
clone_size: once
j_call: TRBJ2-7
v_call: TRBV7-3
cdr3_nt: TGTGCCAGCAGCCCCACCAGGGACTCTTACGAGCAGTACTTC
cdr3_aa: CASSPTRDSYEQYF

d_call: -
clone_size: -
j_call: TRBJ1-1
v_call: TRBV19
cdr3_nt: TGTGCCAGTAGTATACAGATGAACACTGAAGCTTTCTTT
cdr3_aa: CASSIQMNTEAFF

d_call: -
clone_size: -
j_call: TRBJ2-7
v_call: TRBV2
cdr3_nt: TGTGCCAGCAGTGAACAGGGAACCTCCTACGAGCAGTACTTC
cdr3_aa: CASSEQGTSYEQYF

d_call: -
clone_size: -
j_call: TRBJ1-2
v_call: TRBV19
cdr3_nt: TGTGCCAGTAGCCAGTCGGGGGGCTTTGGCTACACCTTC
cdr3_aa: CASSQSGGFGYTF

d_call: -
clone_size: -
j_call: TRBJ1-1
v_call: TRBV19
cdr3_nt: TGTGCCAGTAGGGATCGGGGTAAGGCTGAAGCTTTCTTT
cdr3_aa: CASRDRGKAEAFF

d_call: -
clone_size: -
j_call: TRBJ2-1
v_call: TRBV30
cdr3_nt: TGTGCCTGGACCCTAGGGCTAATTCAGGGTGAGCAGTTCTTC
cdr3_aa: CAWTLGLIQGEQFF